Below are 7 T cell receptor beta chains sequenced from a single sample in a study of PD-1 blockade in mismatch repair-deficient tumors. Using immunoSEQ multiplex PCR, the repertoire was profiled, and TCRdb retains in-frame clones only, with some absent. The data show tens of thousands of clones, around 73% seen once. The material was peripheral blood, obtained 4 weeks after starting pembrolizumab. The source is an adult with mismatch repair-deficient cancer.

The rearrangement links TRBV18 to TRBJ2-5, with D maybe TRBD1 (5 bases). This CDR3 comprises 16 residues. Trimming removed 3 bases at V and 5 bases at J, with 19 bases between. Germline assignment: CDR1 KGHSH and CDR2 LQKENI. CDR3 in amino acids: CASSPRAVGVFETQYF. The CDR3 DNA reads TGTGCCAGCTCACCCCGCGCGGTAGGGGTCTTTGAGACCCAGTACTTC.

Relative to its sample, this clone is large. The chain employs TRBV7-9 and TRBJ2-7; no firm D call. Germline V lookup: CDR1 SEHNR, CDR2 FQNEAQ (reference sequence). This CDR3 spans 13 amino acids. V lost 8 bases and J 1 base, leaving 12 bases between the germline ends. CDR3 nucleotide sequence: TGTGCCAGCGAAAGCAGGAATTCCTACGAGCAGTACTTC. Its translation is CASESRNSYEQYF.

This chain joins TRBV27 and TRBJ2-5, with 9 bases that match TRBD2. Trimming cost V 5 bases and J 5 bases; bases outside gene matches: 9. The CDR3 has 15 residues. Germline-derived CDR1 and CDR2 are MNHEY and SMNVEV (reference sequence). In nucleotides, the CDR3 is TGTGCCAGCAGTCGCCTTAGCGGGAGTGGTGAGACCCAGTACTTC. Translating it yields CASSRLSGSGETQYF.

The V and J genes are TRBV5-4 and TRBJ2-3; either TRBD1 or TRBD2 may fit D (5 bases each). This CDR3 contains 16 residues. V lost 4 bases, J lost 6 bases, and 21 bases lay in between. CDR1 is SGHNT, CDR2 YYREEE, per germline (reference sequence). The CDR3 reads CASSLPGPGGLDTQYF. The DNA of the CDR3 is TGTGCCAGCAGCCTCCCGGGACCGGGTGGCCTTGATACGCAGTATTTT.

The CDR3, as DNA: TGTGCCAGCAGCAAATTCCTGAAGAGGCGGGAACATGAAAAACTGTTTTTT. The encoded protein is CASSKFLKRREHEKLFF. This sequence joins TRBV7-2 and TRBJ1-4; D gene ambiguous. CDR3 length: 17 residues. V shed 5 bases and J shed 6 bases, with 22 bases lying between them. CDR1 and CDR2 (germline): SGHTA, FQGNSA.

This clone has a handful of counts. The CDR3 is CASSLGSGSSYEQYF. CDR3 sequence (DNA): TGTGCCAGCAGCTTGGGGTCCGGCTCCTCCTACGAGCAGTACTTC. V usage is TRBV5-4 and J usage is TRBJ2-7; D ambiguous. Trimming cost V 0 bases and J 0 bases, with 10 bases left between them. The germline gives CDR1 SGHNT, CDR2 YYREEE (reference sequence). The CDR3 totals 15 residues. Looking up the rest from reference TRBV5-4 and TRBJ2-7 gives the full variable domain: ETGVTQSPTHLIKTRGQQVTLRCSSQSGHNTVSWYQQALGQGPQFIFQYYREEENGRGNFPPRFSGLQFPNYSSELNVNALELDDSALYLCASSLGSGSSYEQYFGPGTRLTVT.

The chain uses TRBV6-5 and TRBJ2-1; 8 nucleotides align to TRBD2. Trimming removed 4 bases from V and 9 bases from J; junction bases left unmatched: 11. Germline V gene sequence: CDR1 MNHEY, CDR2 SVGAGI. This CDR3 comprises 15 residues. CDR3 DNA sequence: TGTGCCAGCAGTTCGTCCGGGACTAGTGCATCTGAGCAGTTCTTC. Encoded protein: CASSSSGTSASEQFF.